A selection of T cell receptor beta chains follows, all from one sample in a study of response to subunit inactivated influenza vaccine. TCRdb ran MiXCR on the RT-PCR reads and lists one entry per CDR3 protein. The table has about 570,000 distinct CDR3 sequences, about 10% seen once. The sample was PBMCs from blood, taken on the day of vaccination. The receptors shown here come from a man over 45 who received an inactivated influenza vaccine. Each CDR3 is given with its conserved first and last residue.

v_call	j_call	cdr3_aa
TRBV7-3	TRBJ2-1	CASSFQGGRGSYNEQFF
TRBV24-1	TRBJ1-1	CATRAGAGTNTEAFF
TRBV29-1	TRBJ2-3	CSVIPPGLGGDTQYF
TRBV24-1	TRBJ2-1	CATSDTWTGGSHEQFF
TRBV28	TRBJ2-2	CASSFFSGELFF
TRBV29-1	TRBJ2-5	CSVEGAEAPRAQYF
TRBV27	TRBJ2-6	CASSLVAGGDSGANVLTF
TRBV29-1	TRBJ2-5	CSVEGKTQYF
TRBV7-9	TRBJ1-1	CASRLRGTGGSEAFF
TRBV5-1	TRBJ2-7	CASSLVEGVGEQYF
TRBV7-9	TRBJ2-7	CASSLGPGETYEQYF
TRBV6-2/TRBV6-3	TRBJ2-7	CASSPRDQRYEQYF